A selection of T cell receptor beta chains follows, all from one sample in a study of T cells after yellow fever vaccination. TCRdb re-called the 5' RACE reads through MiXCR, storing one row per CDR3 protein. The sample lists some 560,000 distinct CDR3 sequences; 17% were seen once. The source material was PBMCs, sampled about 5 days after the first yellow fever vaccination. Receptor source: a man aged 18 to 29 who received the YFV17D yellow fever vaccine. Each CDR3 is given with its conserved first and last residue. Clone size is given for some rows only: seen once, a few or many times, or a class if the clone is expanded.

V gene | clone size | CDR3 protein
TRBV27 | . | CASRLNRREQETQYF
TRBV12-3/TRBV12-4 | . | CASSWGGGRADTQYF
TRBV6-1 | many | CASRSSGSTDTQYF
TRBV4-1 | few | CASSQGGGIYYYEQYF
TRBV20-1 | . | CSAGPRGNAVRQYF
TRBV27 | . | CASSLGQGARTGELFF
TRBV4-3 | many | CASSPTGTANTEAFF
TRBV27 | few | CASSIETPGQGHEQYF
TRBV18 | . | CASSPPSQGSDTQYF
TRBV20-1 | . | CSARDGGQGRGGEQYF
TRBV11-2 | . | CASSLRDNGPSLNEQYF
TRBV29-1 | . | CSVSVYEERDTDTQYF
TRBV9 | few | CASSRVGYVDTGELFF
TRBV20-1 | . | CSARGTGELFF
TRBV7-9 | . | CDSRPGLANTGELFF
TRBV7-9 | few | CASSHRTDLRRADTQYF
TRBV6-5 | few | CASSYHRDSYGNEQFF
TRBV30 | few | CAWRGSSYNEQFF
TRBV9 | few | CASSFGWANEKLFF
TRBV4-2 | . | CASSHETSGGAYEQYF
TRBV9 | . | CASSPRGGGSFEQFF
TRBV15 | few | CATSREFGADTQYF
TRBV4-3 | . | CASSWGGQGNTEAFF
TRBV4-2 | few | CASSQDQGPQPQHF
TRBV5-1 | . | CASSLIGTGIEKLFF
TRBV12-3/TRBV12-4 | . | CASSLGQDRAQYF
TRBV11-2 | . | CASSPAGLIGKLFF
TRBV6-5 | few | CASSFLDRVRTEAFF
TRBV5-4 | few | CASSRRPALADTQYF
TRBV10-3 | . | CAISESTLLETQYF
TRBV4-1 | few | CASSQVGGRGYSPLHF
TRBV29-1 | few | CSVRRVGEQYF
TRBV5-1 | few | CASSASLGVQETQYF
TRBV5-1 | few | CASSPGGVRAEQYF
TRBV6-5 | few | CASSYAGGYNQPQHF
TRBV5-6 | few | CASLKTGSYNEQFF
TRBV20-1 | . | CSARLQGVLSYSGNTIYF
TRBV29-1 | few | CSVGMTQGYGYTF
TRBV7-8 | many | CASSLRLASDTQYF
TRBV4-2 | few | CASSQGKGAANEKLFF
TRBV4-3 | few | CASSHAQNSNEKLFF
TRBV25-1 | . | CASSAADTQYF
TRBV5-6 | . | CASSLDPTGAYEQYF
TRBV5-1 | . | CASSEPGSQETQYF
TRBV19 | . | CASSRRSGEAQYF
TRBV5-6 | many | CASSQDRNYGYTF
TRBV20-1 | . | CSAREPWTSEADTQYF
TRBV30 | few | CAWTGGGETQYF
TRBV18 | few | CASSPFGYTGELFF
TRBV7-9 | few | CASRPKGDTEAFF
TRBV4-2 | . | CASSHGRGQSGNTIYF
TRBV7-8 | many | CASGSGIWNSPLHF
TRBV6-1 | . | CASMSGRSTGELFF
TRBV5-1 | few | CASSAGGSETQYF